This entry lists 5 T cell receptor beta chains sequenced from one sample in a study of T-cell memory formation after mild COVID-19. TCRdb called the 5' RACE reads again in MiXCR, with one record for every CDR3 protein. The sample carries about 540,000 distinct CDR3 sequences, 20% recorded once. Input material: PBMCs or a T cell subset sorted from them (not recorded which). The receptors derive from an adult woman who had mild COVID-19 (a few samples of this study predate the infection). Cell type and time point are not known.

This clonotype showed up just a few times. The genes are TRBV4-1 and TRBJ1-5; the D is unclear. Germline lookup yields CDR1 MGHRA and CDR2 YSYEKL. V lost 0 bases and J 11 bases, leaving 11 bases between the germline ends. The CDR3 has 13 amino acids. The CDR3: CASSQDWGKSQHF. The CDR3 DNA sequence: TGCGCCAGCAGCCAAGATTGGGGTAAGTCCCAGCATTTT.

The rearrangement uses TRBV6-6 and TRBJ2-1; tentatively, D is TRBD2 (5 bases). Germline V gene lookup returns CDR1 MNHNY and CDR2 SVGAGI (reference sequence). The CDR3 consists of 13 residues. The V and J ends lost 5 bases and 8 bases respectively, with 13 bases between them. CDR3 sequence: CASSPPGLDEQFF. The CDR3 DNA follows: TGTGCCAGCAGTCCCCCAGGACTGGATGAGCAGTTCTTC.

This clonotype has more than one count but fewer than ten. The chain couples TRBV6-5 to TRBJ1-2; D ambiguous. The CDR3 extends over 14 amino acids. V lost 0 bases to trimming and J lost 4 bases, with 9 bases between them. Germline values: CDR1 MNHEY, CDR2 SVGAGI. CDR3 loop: CASSYSSQAYGYTF. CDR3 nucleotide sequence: TGTGCCAGCAGTTACTCGAGTCAGGCCTATGGCTACACCTTC.

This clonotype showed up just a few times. The CDR3 region has the DNA TGTGCCAGCAGCCAACGGGGAGGGTTCTACAATGAGCAGTTCTTC. This codes for CASSQRGGFYNEQFF. The chain combines TRBV7-9 with TRBJ2-1, with 7 bases that match TRBD2. This CDR3 has 15 amino acids. Germline CDR1 is SEHNR and CDR2 is FQNEAQ (reference sequence). Trimming cost V 5 bases and J 3 bases; bases outside gene matches: 7.

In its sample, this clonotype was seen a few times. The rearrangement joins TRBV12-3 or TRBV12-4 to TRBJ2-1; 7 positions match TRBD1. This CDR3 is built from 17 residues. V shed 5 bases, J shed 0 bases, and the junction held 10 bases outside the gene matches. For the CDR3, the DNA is TGTGCCAGCAGTCCTCACACAGGGGCTAGCTCCTACAATGAGCAGTTCTTC. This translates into CASSPHTGASSYNEQFF.